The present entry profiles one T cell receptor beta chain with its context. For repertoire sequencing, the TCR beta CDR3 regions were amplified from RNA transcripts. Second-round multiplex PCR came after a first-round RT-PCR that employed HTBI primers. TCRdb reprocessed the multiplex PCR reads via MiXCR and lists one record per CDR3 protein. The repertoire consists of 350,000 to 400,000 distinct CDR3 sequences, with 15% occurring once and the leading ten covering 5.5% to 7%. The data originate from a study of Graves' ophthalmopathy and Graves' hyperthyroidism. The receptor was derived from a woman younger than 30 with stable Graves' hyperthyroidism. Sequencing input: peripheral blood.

The CDR3 coding sequence is TGTGCCAGCACCCGTTTCCCTGAGGGTTCCACTGAAGCTTTCTTT. Amino acids: CASTRFPEGSTEAFF. The V gene is TRBV6-1, the J gene TRBJ1-1; D not resolved. V was cut by 7 bases and J by 4 bases, with 19 bases left in between. The CDR3 length is 15 residues. Germline-derived CDR1 and CDR2 are MNHNS and SASEGT.